Below are 23 T cell receptor beta chains sequenced from a single sample in a study of Ad26.COV2.S vaccination and SARS-CoV-2 variants. Stated treatment: roughly 18 received Ad26.COV2.S at low or high dose, single or two shots; about 5 received placebo; per-sample allocation not given. Material that was analyzed had been drawn on day 63 after the first vaccine or placebo injection. The assay was immunoSEQ multiplex PCR, and TCRdb's table has in-frame clones only and misses some. The sample shows around 400,000 clones, around 89% of them seen only once. Sequences were derived from peripheral blood, sampled in a trial of Ad26.COV2.S vaccine versus placebo. The receptor set was obtained from a person between 18 and 60 years old who received the Ad26.COV2.S COVID-19 vaccine or a placebo.

Many counts were recorded for this clone. The V gene is TRBV6-1, the J gene TRBJ2-7; D unclear. Germline lookup yields CDR1 MNHNS and CDR2 SASEGT. The CDR3 sequence is 12 residues long. V was pared by 2 bases and J by 3 bases, with 5 bases between. The CDR3, as DNA: TGTGCCAGCAGTGAATGGGGCTACGAGCAGTACTTC. This encodes CASSEWGYEQYF.

The rearrangement links TRBV9 to TRBJ2-3; D ambiguous. CDR3 length: 14 amino acids. The V end was cut by 2 bases, the J end by 0 bases, with 7 bases between. Germline assignment: CDR1 SGDLS and CDR2 YYNGEE. CDR3 nucleotide sequence: TGTGCCAGCAGCGTGGACGCGAGCACAGATACGCAGTATTTT. Translation gives CASSVDASTDTQYF.

The CDR3 region has the DNA TGTGCCAGCAGCCGGACAGCATCCAGGAACACTGAAGCTTTCTTT. This codes for CASSRTASRNTEAFF. The chain recombines TRBV3-1 (or the pseudogene TRBV3-2) with TRBJ1-1, with D possibly TRBD1 on 6 matching bases. The CDR3 consists of 15 residues. Germline V CDR1 and CDR2: LGHDT, YNNKEL (reference sequence). V lost 4 bases and J lost 1, with 13 bases in between.

This rearrangement joins TRBV2 to TRBJ1-1; perhaps TRBD1 as D (5 bases). The V end was cut by 8 bases, the J end by 5 bases, with 12 bases between. The CDR3 has 12 residues. The germline gives CDR1 SNHLY, CDR2 FYNNEI. The CDR3 DNA sequence: TGTGCCAGCGACATCTGGGGGACTGAAGCTTTCTTT. It yields the protein CASDIWGTEAFF. The variable domain in full, with the rest retrieved from reference TRBV2 and TRBJ1-1, is EPEVTQTPSHQVTQMGQEVILRCVPISNHLYFYWYRQILGQKVEFLVSFYNNEISEKSEIFDDQFSVERPDGSNFTLKIRSTKLEDSAMYFCASDIWGTEAFFGQGTRLTVV.

V usage is TRBV6-1 and J usage is TRBJ1-2; D gene ambiguous. Trimming stripped 1 base from V and 8 bases from J, with 11 bases between. CDR1 MNHNS and CDR2 SASEGT come from the germline V gene. There are 13 residues in the CDR3. The CDR3 reads CASSEGDALGYTF. CDR3 in DNA: TGTGCCAGCAGTGAAGGTGACGCCCTGGGCTACACCTTC.

A word on this clone: This same CDR3 is encoded by further DNA sequences in the sample. The chain is built from TRBV7-9 and TRBJ1-1; the match to TRBD1 covers 7 bases. The V gene's germline CDR1 is SEHNR and CDR2 FQNEAQ (reference sequence). The CDR3 runs 15 residues. V gave up 5 bases and J gave up 1 base; unmatched junction bases: 7. The CDR3 nucleotides are TGTGCCAGCAGCCTAGGGGCAGGGGGGAACACTGAAGCTTTCTTT. Its protein product is CASSLGAGGNTEAFF.

V and J are TRBV27 and TRBJ2-7; no firm D call. V lost 6 bases and J lost 0, with 15 bases in between. Germline V gene sequence: CDR1 MNHEY, CDR2 SMNVEV (reference sequence). The CDR3 is 15 amino acids. The CDR3 reads CASSSYTGSSYEQYF. DNA of the CDR3: TGTGCCAGCAGCTCCTATACCGGCAGCTCCTACGAGCAGTACTTC.

The J gene is TRBJ2-3, the V gene TRBV9; no clear D gene. Trimming removed 1 base from V and 2 bases from J, with 8 bases in between. This CDR3 is built from 14 residues. Germline V gene sequence: CDR1 SGDLS, CDR2 YYNGEE. CDR3 DNA sequence: TGTGCCAGCAGCGTAAGAATTAACACAGATACGCAGTATTTT. Its protein product is CASSVRINTDTQYF.

J is TRBJ1-1 and V is TRBV6-5; no definite D call. This CDR3 has 13 amino acids. V dropped 7 bases and J dropped 0 bases, with 9 bases sitting between them. Germline V gives CDR1 MNHEY, CDR2 SVGAGI. As DNA, the CDR3 is TGTGCCAGCAATTGGGCCCTGAACACTGAAGCTTTCTTT. As protein: CASNWALNTEAFF.

This chain connects TRBV6-6 to TRBJ1-6; D remains unclear. V was cut by 7 bases and J by 9 bases, with 13 bases left in between. In germline, CDR1 is MNHNY, CDR2 SVGAGI (reference sequence). This CDR3 spans 13 amino acids. Written as DNA, the CDR3 is TGTGCCAGCAATAGAGGAAAGGCTTCACCCCTCCACTTT. Its protein is CASNRGKASPLHF.

This clone was counted a single time. This chain links TRBV11-3 with TRBJ1-1; D gene uncertain. This CDR3 spans 13 amino acids. Germline loops: CDR1 SGHNT, CDR2 YENEEA. V shed 4 bases and J shed 1 base, with 7 bases lying between them. The CDR3 protein is CASSSLENTEAFF. For the CDR3, the DNA is TGTGCCAGCAGCTCGCTGGAGAACACTGAAGCTTTCTTT.

The chain uses TRBV6-5 and TRBJ1-1; unclear D gene. Germline loops: CDR1 MNHEY, CDR2 SVGAGI. The length of the CDR3 is 12 residues. CDR3 sequence reads: CGYSSLNTEAFF. CDR3 DNA sequence: TGTGGGTACAGCAGCCTGAACACTGAAGCTTTCTTT.

This chain uses TRBV5-6 with TRBJ1-2; D is possibly TRBD1 (6 bases). Per the germline V gene, CDR1 is SGHDT and CDR2 is YYEEEE. V was trimmed by 0 bases and J by 8 bases, leaving 14 bases between them. CDR3 length: 14 amino acids. The CDR3 spells CASSLDSGGGGYTF. CDR3 sequence (DNA): TGTGCCAGCAGCTTGGATTCAGGAGGGGGAGGCTACACCTTC.

This sequence joins TRBV5-1 and TRBJ2-7; possible D gene TRBD1, 6 bases. Looked up from germline, CDR1 is SGHRS and CDR2 is YFSETQ. The CDR3 is 13 residues long. V was trimmed by 5 bases and J by 3 bases, leaving 12 bases between them. The CDR3 nucleotides read TGCGCCAGCAGTAATACAGGGAACTACGAGCAGTACTTC. Translated: CASSNTGNYEQYF.

The rearrangement uses TRBV12-3 or TRBV12-4 and TRBJ2-7; the match to TRBD2 covers 7 bases. There are 13 residues in the CDR3. Germline trimming cut 3 bases from V and 9 bases from J; bases unmatched to any gene: 8. The CDR3 reads CASSLDGSGGQYF. For the CDR3, the DNA is TGTGCCAGCAGTTTGGACGGCTCGGGGGGGCAGTACTTC.

CDR3 coding DNA: TGTGCCAGCAGTGACACTCCGGGACAAGGGGAAGTCACCATATATTTT. This encodes CASSDTPGQGEVTIYF. The chain couples TRBV6-1 to TRBJ1-3; D may be TRBD1 (6 bases). Germline V gives CDR1 MNHNS, CDR2 SASEGT. This CDR3 is built from 16 residues. The ends were cut back, 3 bases at V and 9 bases at J, with 21 bases in the middle.

The genes are TRBV2 and TRBJ2-7, with D possibly TRBD2 on 5 matching bases. Trimming removed 4 bases from V and 5 bases from J, with 12 bases in between. The germline V gene has CDR1 SNHLY and CDR2 FYNNEI. The CDR3 totals 13 residues. The CDR3 spells CASSVWERNEQYF. The CDR3 DNA sequence: TGTGCCAGCAGTGTGTGGGAGCGGAACGAGCAGTACTTC. Full variable domain (remainder filled in from reference TRBV2 and TRBJ2-7): EPEVTQTPSHQVTQMGQEVILRCVPISNHLYFYWYRQILGQKVEFLVSFYNNEISEKSEIFDDQFSVERPDGSNFTLKIRSTKLEDSAMYFCASSVWERNEQYFGPGTRLTVT.

As DNA, the CDR3 is TGTGCCAGTAGTATAGATGGCGGCACTGAAGCTTTCTTT. It codes for CASSIDGGTEAFF. This chain links TRBV19 with TRBJ1-1; D not certain. The CDR3 sequence is 13 residues long. Germline CDR1 LNHDA, CDR2 SQIVND (reference sequence). V lost 0 bases to trimming and J lost 4 bases, with 6 bases between them.

This clone is a singleton in its sample. The V call is TRBV5-4, the J call TRBJ1-4, with 7 bases matching TRBD1. V lost 4 bases and J lost 3; bases outside the gene matches: 6. Germline CDR1 SGHNT, CDR2 YYREEE (reference sequence). CDR3 size: 15 residues. CDR3 amino acids: CASSLSGGANEKLFF. CDR3 bases: TGTGCCAGCAGCCTATCAGGGGGGGCTAATGAAAAACTGTTTTTT.

The rearrangement links TRBV28 to TRBJ2-4; D gene uncertain. In germline, CDR1 is MDHEN, CDR2 SYDVKM. The ends were cut back, 3 bases at V and 0 bases at J, with 9 bases in the middle. This CDR3 has 15 residues. As DNA, the CDR3 is TGTGCCAGCAGTTTGTTCAGACTAGCCAAAAACATTCAGTACTTC. Translating it yields CASSLFRLAKNIQYF. Complete variable domain (other parts from reference TRBV28 and TRBJ2-4): DVKVTQSSRYLVKRTGEKVFLECVQDMDHENMFWYRQDPGLGLRLIYFSYDVKMKEKGDIPEGYSVSREKKERFSLILESASTNQTSMYLCASSLFRLAKNIQYFGAGTRLSVL.

This rearrangement joins TRBV19 to TRBJ1-6, with no clear D. CDR3 size: 15 residues. V lost 6 bases, J lost 8 bases, and 17 bases lay in between. Germline values: CDR1 LNHDA, CDR2 SQIVND (reference sequence). The CDR3 reads CASSLLGLRDSPLHF. The CDR3 DNA sequence: TGTGCCAGTAGCCTCCTAGGGCTACGGGATTCACCCCTCCACTTT.

The chain couples TRBV29-1 to TRBJ2-3, with 7 bases fitting TRBD2. Germline V gene data show CDR1 as SQVTM and CDR2 as ANQGSEA. The CDR3 loop spans 12 amino acids. With V trimmed by 2 bases and J by 6 bases, 2 bases remained unmatched. The CDR3 region is CSVEPGGDTQYF. CDR3 coding DNA: TGCAGCGTTGAACCCGGGGGGGATACGCAGTATTTT.

J is TRBJ1-5 and V is TRBV21-1; the table names TRBD1, a call not compared with the DNA. TRBV21-1 corresponds to a pseudogene. The CDR3 length is 17 residues. CDR3 DNA: TGTGCCAGCAGCAGAAGAGACAGGCGTCAAGGGAATCAGCCCCAGCATTTT. Its protein is CASSRRDRRQGNQPQHF.